This TCR beta chain was sequenced in a study of control samples from healthy donors and cancer patients. The assay was immunoSEQ multiplex PCR, and TCRdb's table has in-frame clones only and misses some. Seen here are about 86,000 clones, 90% to 95% observed once, and the top ten hold nearly 1.5%. CDR3 size: 14 residues. Trimming at V came to 2 bases and at J to 10 bases, leaving 4 bases not matched to a gene. Germline CDR1 is SNHLY and CDR2 is FYNNEI. This receptor was taken from a woman between 25 and 40 years old in good health. Sequencing was done on a sample of blood. The genes are TRBV2 and TRBJ1-6; 8 bases agree with TRBD1. CDR3 sequence (DNA): TGTGCCAGCAGTGAACAGGGGGCCCGATCACCCCTCCACTTT. Amino acids: CASSEQGARSPLHF.